The 21 T cell receptor beta chains below were found in one sample sequenced in a study of PD-L1 blockade in urothelial cancer. Clones were read by immunoSEQ multiplex PCR, and TCRdb kept only the in-frame ones, dropping some. This sample has under 130,000 clones, with approximately 85% found just once. The sample in question was PBMCs, obtained around atezolizumab (anti-PD-L1) treatment. These receptors all come from a man aged 50 to 60 with urothelial cancer.

This clone showed up just a few times. J is TRBJ2-1 and V is TRBV5-3, with TRBD2 matching 8 bases. Being an ORF, TRBV5-3 has a function that is uncertain. The CDR3 consists of 15 residues. Trimming at V came to 0 bases and at J to 4 bases, leaving 3 bases not matched to a gene. The CDR3 sequence: CARSLDCGRYNEQFF. The CDR3 DNA follows: TGTGCCAGAAGCTTGGACTGCGGGAGGTACAATGAGCAGTTCTTC.

This clone was observed a single time. This sequence joins TRBV7-2 and TRBJ2-4, with D maybe TRBD1 (6 bases). The CDR3 totals 14 residues. Trimming removed 5 bases at V and 5 bases at J, with 13 bases between. The germline CDR1 and CDR2 sequences are SGHTA and FQGNSA. This CDR3 is CASSPGGQQNIQYF. In nucleotides, the CDR3 is TGTGCCAGCAGCCCAGGAGGACAGCAAAACATTCAGTACTTC. Using reference TRBV7-2 and TRBJ2-4 for the parts outside the CDR3, the full variable domain is GAGVSQSPSNKVTEKGKDVELRCDPISGHTALYWYRQSLGQGLEFLIYFQGNSAPDKSGLPSDRFSAERTGGSVSTLTIQRTQQEDSAVYLCASSPGGQQNIQYFGAGTRLSVL.

The gene calls are TRBV7-2 and TRBJ2-1; TRBD2 matches at 13 bases. Germline CDR1 is SGHTA and CDR2 is FQGNSA. Unmatched junction bases numbered 9, after V lost 0 bases and J lost 7 bases. This CDR3 spans 18 amino acids. CDR3 sequence reads: CASSLAPTSGRARNEQFF. CDR3 DNA: TGTGCCAGCAGCTTAGCTCCCACTAGCGGGAGGGCCAGGAATGAGCAGTTCTTC.

The genes are TRBV30 and TRBJ2-7; 10 nucleotides agree with TRBD2. The germline CDR1 and CDR2 sequences are GTSNPN and SVGIG (reference sequence). CDR3 length: 15 residues. Trimming at V came to 2 bases and at J to 7 bases, leaving 11 bases not matched to a gene. The DNA of the CDR3 is TGTGCCTGGAGTACAAAAACTAGCGGGATGGGTGAGCAGTACTTC. Amino acids: CAWSTKTSGMGEQYF.

The sample holds a few counts of this clone. The chain has TRBV19 and TRBJ1-1; 10 nucleotides align to TRBD1. The CDR3 is 16 amino acids. Germline lookup yields CDR1 LNHDA and CDR2 SQIVND (reference sequence). V shed 6 bases and J 8 bases; nucleotides not matched to a gene: 15. The CDR3 nucleotides are TGTGCCAGTAGGACAGGGGGCGCAGGTTTAAAGCTGGAAGCTTTCTTT. Amino acid sequence: CASRTGGAGLKLEAFF. Full variable domain (rest looked up from reference TRBV19 and TRBJ1-1): DGGITQSPKYLFRKEGQNVTLSCEQNLNHDAMYWYRQDPGQGLRLIYYSQIVNDFQKGDIAEGYSVSREKKESFPLTVTSAQKNPTAFYLCASRTGGAGLKLEAFFGQGTRLTVV.

As concerns this clone: Sequence at one end of the junction differs from germline and may be a read error. The chain joins TRBV6-4 to TRBJ2-5; possibly TRBD2 for D (6 bases). Germline-derived CDR1 and CDR2 are MRHNA and SNTAGT. The CDR3 has 14 amino acids. CDR3 protein: CASSVRDLQETRYF. In DNA form, the CDR3 reads TGTGCCAGCAGTGTCCGGGACTTACAAGAGACCCGGTACTTC.

The chain couples TRBV6-1 to TRBJ1-2; 9 positions agree with TRBD1. With 5 bases clipped from V and 8 bases from J, the junction kept 12 bases outside the gene matches. The germline V gene encodes CDR1 MNHNS and CDR2 SASEGT. CDR3 size: 15 residues. This CDR3 reads CASSFGQGTGMGYTF. CDR3 in DNA: TGTGCCAGCAGTTTCGGACAGGGGACAGGGATGGGCTACACCTTC.

The CDR3 spells CATSSPLAGGGDTQYF. The CDR3 region has the DNA TGTGCCACCTCGTCCCCCCTAGCGGGAGGAGGAGATACGCAGTATTTT. The chain is built from TRBV2 and TRBJ2-3; 11 nucleotides agree with TRBD2. The CDR3 covers 16 residues. Germline trimming cut 10 bases from V and 5 bases from J; bases unmatched to any gene: 14. Per the germline V gene, CDR1 is SNHLY and CDR2 is FYNNEI.

The rearrangement links TRBV4-1 to TRBJ1-1; D gene ambiguous. V was shortened by 0 bases and J by 5 bases, with 13 bases between the two germline ends. CDR1 is MGHRA and CDR2 is YSYEKL in the germline V gene. This CDR3 is built from 15 residues. The DNA of the CDR3 is TGCGCCAGCAGCCAAGATGCCGACGTGAGGACTGAAGCTTTCTTT. It specifies CASSQDADVRTEAFF.

The V gene is TRBV6-5, the J gene TRBJ1-1; D is perhaps TRBD1 (6 bases). The CDR3 loop spans 15 amino acids. The V end was cut by 7 bases, the J end by 5 bases, with 20 bases between. Germline V gene sequence: CDR1 MNHEY, CDR2 SVGAGI. For the CDR3, the DNA is TGTGCCAGCATGAGGAACAGGGCGGGTCATACTGAAGCTTTCTTT. This encodes CASMRNRAGHTEAFF.

The rearrangement uses TRBV4-1 and TRBJ1-2, with no clear D. The CDR3 spans 17 residues. Germline V lookup: CDR1 MGHRA, CDR2 YSYEKL. The V end was cut by 4 bases, the J end by 3 bases, with 21 bases between. Written as DNA, the CDR3 is TGCGCCAGCAGCCCCCACGTAGGGAGACAATCGCACTATGGCTACACCTTC. It yields the protein CASSPHVGRQSHYGYTF.

This chain connects TRBV5-4 to TRBJ2-4; possible D gene TRBD2, 5 bases. The germline V gene encodes CDR1 SGHNT and CDR2 YYREEE (reference sequence). V gave up 4 bases and J gave up 13 bases, with 18 bases separating them. This CDR3 contains 13 residues. CDR3 in amino acids: CASSLLSWERQYF. CDR3 nucleotides: TGTGCCAGCAGCCTGCTATCCTGGGAGAGGCAGTACTTC. Full variable domain (rest looked up from reference TRBV5-4 and TRBJ2-4): ETGVTQSPTHLIKTRGQQVTLRCSSQSGHNTVSWYQQALGQGPQFIFQYYREEENGRGNFPPRFSGLQFPNYSSELNVNALELDDSALYLCASSLLSWERQYFGAGTRLSVL.

The chain recombines TRBV2 with TRBJ2-1; D is perhaps TRBD1 (6 bases). CDR3 length equals 14 residues. Between the trimmed V and J ends, which lost 6 bases and 0 bases, there was a span of 9 bases. The V gene's germline CDR1 is SNHLY and CDR2 FYNNEI. CDR3 sequence reads: CASRTGSSYNEQFF. As DNA, the CDR3 is TGTGCCAGCAGAACAGGGTCCTCCTACAATGAGCAGTTCTTC.

This rearrangement joins TRBV4-2 to TRBJ2-4; D possibly corresponds to TRBD2 (8 bases). The CDR3 spans 23 residues. Trimming took off 4 bases at V and 0 bases at J, with 34 bases between the two ends. The germline V gene encodes CDR1 LGHNA and CDR2 YNFKEQ. CDR3 DNA sequence: TGTGCCAGCAGCCGGGCCCAGGGGGAGACTAGCGCGGAGTTTGGGGAAGCCAAAAACATTCAGTACTTC. Translation: CASSRAQGETSAEFGEAKNIQYF.

This chain uses TRBV19 with TRBJ1-5; 10 bases agree with TRBD1. Germline V lookup: CDR1 LNHDA, CDR2 SQIVND (reference sequence). Trimming cost V 5 bases and J 2 bases; bases outside gene matches: 0. CDR3 length: 14 residues. This chain's CDR3 is CASSGTGGNQPQHF. The CDR3 DNA follows: TGTGCCAGTAGTGGGACAGGGGGCAATCAGCCCCAGCATTTT.

The V and J genes are TRBV5-1 and TRBJ2-2; D is ambiguous. The V end lost 4 bases, the J end lost 3 bases, and 7 bases lay between the germline ends. CDR1 SGHRS and CDR2 YFSETQ come from the germline V gene. CDR3 length equals 13 residues. CDR3 amino acids: CASSRVDTGELFF. CDR3 coding DNA: TGCGCCAGCAGCCGAGTGGACACCGGGGAGCTGTTTTTT.

The rearrangement joins TRBV4-1 to TRBJ2-1; D perhaps matches TRBD1 (5 bases). The V end was cut by 4 bases, the J end by 4 bases, with 11 bases between. In germline, CDR1 is MGHRA, CDR2 YSYEKL. The CDR3 extends over 14 amino acids. The CDR3 nucleotides are TGCGCCAGCAGCCTTCACGACAGATACAATGAGCAGTTCTTC. Amino acid sequence: CASSLHDRYNEQFF.

The chain joins TRBV10-3 to TRBJ2-3; TRBD1 matches 10 bases. CDR1 is ENHRY and CDR2 is SYGVKD in the germline V gene. The CDR3 covers 14 residues. V was clipped by 7 bases and J by 3 bases; unmatched bases: 4. CDR3 residues: CAITRDRGTDTQYF. CDR3 coding DNA: TGTGCCATCACCCGGGACAGGGGAACAGATACGCAGTATTTT.

V and J are TRBV4-1 and TRBJ1-6; D is perhaps TRBD1 (5 bases). This CDR3 contains 17 residues. Germline loops: CDR1 MGHRA, CDR2 YSYEKL. V lost 0 bases and J lost 3, with 12 bases in between. This CDR3 is CASSQESTANYNSPLHF. CDR3 sequence (DNA): TGCGCCAGCAGCCAAGAATCGACAGCAAACTATAATTCACCCCTCCACTTT.

This clone was seen only once. V and J are TRBV5-1 and TRBJ2-1; 7 nucleotides line up with TRBD1. The germline V gene encodes CDR1 SGHRS and CDR2 YFSETQ. This CDR3 region has 13 residues. The junction had 10 bases not matched to a gene; V was cut back by 4 bases and J by 12 bases. The DNA for the CDR3 is TGCGCCAGCAGCCAGAGGACAGGCCTTGGGCAGTTCTTC. Its translation is CASSQRTGLGQFF.

The rearrangement uses TRBV25-1 and TRBJ1-5; perhaps TRBD1 as D (6 bases). Germline V gene data show CDR1 as MGHDK and CDR2 as SYGVNS. Trimming stripped 6 bases from V and 2 bases from J, with 17 bases between. This CDR3 has 16 residues. CDR3 loop: CASSPADSSGNQPQHF. CDR3 bases: TGTGCCAGCAGCCCTGCGGACAGCTCTGGCAATCAGCCCCAGCATTTT. Full variable domain (missing parts from reference TRBV25-1 and TRBJ1-5): EADIYQTPRYLVIGTGKKITLECSQTMGHDKMYWYQQDPGMELHLIHYSYGVNSTEKGDLSSESTVSRIRTEHFPLTLESARPSHTSQYLCASSPADSSGNQPQHFGDGTRLSIL.